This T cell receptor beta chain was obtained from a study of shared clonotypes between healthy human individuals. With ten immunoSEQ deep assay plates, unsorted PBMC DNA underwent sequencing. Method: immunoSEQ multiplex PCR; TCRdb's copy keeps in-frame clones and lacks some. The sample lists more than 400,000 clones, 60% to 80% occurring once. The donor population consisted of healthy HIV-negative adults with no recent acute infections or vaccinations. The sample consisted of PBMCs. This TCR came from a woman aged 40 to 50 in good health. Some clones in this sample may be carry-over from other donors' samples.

DNA for the CDR3: TGTGCCAGGGGACCCGCGAGCCTCCCGGAAGAGACCCAGTACTTC. Translation gives CARGPASLPEETQYF. This chain links TRBV9 with TRBJ2-5; D is perhaps TRBD1 or TRBD2 (5 bases each). CDR1 SGDLS and CDR2 YYNGEE come from the germline V gene. The CDR3 is 15 amino acids. Between the trimmed V and J ends, which lost 8 bases and 3 bases, there was a span of 20 bases.